This T cell receptor (beta chain) was retrieved from a study of cytomegalovirus exposure and HLA in healthy donors. Per germline, CDR1 MNHEY and CDR2 SMNVEV (reference sequence). V was pared by 2 bases and J by 1 base, with 3 bases between. The CDR3 has 12 residues. The PCR made use of 60 Vbeta and 13 Jbeta primers. Profiling relied on immunoSEQ multiplex PCR, and the TCRdb table lists in-frame clones only, not all of them. Of 250,000 to 350,000 clones listed, more than 80% are singletons. Turning to this clone: What it binds is unknown. The sample holds other DNA sequences that translate to the same CDR3.

Study conclusions and caveats: Sequencing likely produced, as an artifact, a cluster of highly shared sequence variants. Across all donors, roughly uniform sequencing depth was an assumption of the presence/absence analyses. A later look showed TCR association rates differing by HLA locus, highest for DRB1 and lowest for HLA-C.

Source material: PBMCs. The rearrangement links TRBV27 to TRBJ2-7; D gene uncertain. This sequence originates from a man aged 35 to 55 in good health and CMV-seropositive. CDR3 sequence: CASSLPSYEQYF. DNA of the CDR3: TGTGCCAGCAGTTTACCTTCCTACGAGCAGTACTTC.